These 31 T cell receptor beta chains share one sample of origin, sequenced in a study of T cell changes during pregnancy in multiple sclerosis. Some clones are missing from TCRdb's copy, which holds only in-frame ones; the method was immunoSEQ multiplex PCR. The sample has tens of thousands of clones, about 90% seen once. The sequenced sample was peripheral blood, obtained in the second trimester of pregnancy. The receptors derive from a female donor in good health, enrolled as a control in a pregnancy study.

The V and J genes are TRBV6-1 and TRBJ2-7; 10 nucleotides agree with TRBD1. The CDR3 contains 16 residues. Germline loops: CDR1 MNHNS, CDR2 SASEGT. With V trimmed by 3 bases and J by 1 base, 6 bases remained unmatched. CDR3 loop: CASSDPRDRGSYEQYF. The CDR3 coding sequence is TGTGCCAGCAGTGACCCCCGGGACAGGGGTTCCTACGAGCAGTACTTC.

The genes are TRBV7-2 and TRBJ2-6; maybe TRBD2 (6 bases). Per germline, CDR1 SGHTA and CDR2 FQGNSA. The ends were cut back, 5 bases at V and 0 bases at J, with 20 bases in the middle. CDR3 size: 19 residues. The DNA for the CDR3 is TGTGCCAGCAGCCTTTCGTGGGTAGCGGTTAGCTCTGGGGCCAACGTCCTGACTTTC. The encoded protein is CASSLSWVAVSSGANVLTF. Supplemented by reference TRBV7-2 and TRBJ2-6, the full variable domain reads GAGVSQSPSNKVTEKGKDVELRCDPISGHTALYWYRQSLGQGLEFLIYFQGNSAPDKSGLPSDRFSAERTGGSVSTLTIQRTQQEDSAVYLCASSLSWVAVSSGANVLTFGAGSRLTVL.

V is TRBV19 and J is TRBJ2-1, with 8 bases lining up with TRBD2. This CDR3 comprises 14 residues. Trimming at V came to 4 bases and at J to 6 bases, leaving 5 bases not matched to a gene. Germline CDR1 is LNHDA and CDR2 is SQIVND (reference sequence). CDR3 residues: CASSRRTSSNEQFF. Here the CDR3 DNA reads TGTGCCAGTAGTAGGCGGACTAGCTCCAATGAGCAGTTCTTC.

The V gene is TRBV14, the J gene TRBJ1-1; tentative D call: TRBD1 (5 bases). V was pared by 4 bases and J by 11 bases, with 17 bases between. The CDR3 has 13 amino acids. From germline, CDR1 is SGHDN and CDR2 FVKESK. The CDR3 sequence: CASSPPGRDSAFF. For the CDR3, the DNA is TGTGCCAGCAGCCCGCCCGGCAGGGATTCGGCTTTCTTT. Variable domain in full (rest from reference TRBV14 and TRBJ1-1): EAGVTQFPSHSVIEKGQTVTLRCDPISGHDNLYWYRRVMGKEIKFLLHFVKESKQDESGMPNNRFLAERTGGTYSTLKVQPAELEDSGVYFCASSPPGRDSAFFGQGTRLTVV.

CDR3 in amino acids: CSVAGGVHTEAFF. The CDR3, as DNA: TGCAGCGTTGCCGGAGGGGTTCACACTGAAGCTTTCTTT. The chain uses TRBV29-1 and TRBJ1-1; TRBD1 might be the D (5 bases). The CDR3 sequence is 13 residues long. The germline V gene encodes CDR1 SQVTM and CDR2 ANQGSEA. V was pared by 4 bases and J by 3 bases, with 12 bases between.

J is TRBJ1-2 and V is TRBV7-9; 7 bases line up with TRBD1. The CDR3 covers 13 residues. Germline-derived CDR1 and CDR2 are SEHNR and FQNEAQ (reference sequence). Unmatched junction bases numbered 7, after V lost 5 bases and J lost 7 bases. The CDR3 spells CASSTRQGFGYTF. The CDR3 DNA is TGTGCCAGCAGCACTCGACAGGGTTTTGGCTACACCTTC.

The V gene is TRBV18, the J gene TRBJ2-3; 7 bases agree with TRBD1. The CDR3 is 15 residues long. Germline CDR1 KGHSH, CDR2 LQKENI. Trimming cost V 6 bases and J 2 bases; bases outside gene matches: 8. The CDR3 bases are TGTGCCAGCTCCGAACAGGGGATTAACACAGATACGCAGTATTTT. This translates into CASSEQGINTDTQYF.

The rearrangement links TRBV15 to TRBJ2-3; 7 bases fit TRBD2. This CDR3 comprises 14 residues. J lost 5 bases, V lost 4 bases, and 6 bases had no gene match. Germline V gene sequence: CDR1 LNHNV, CDR2 YYDKDF (reference sequence). The CDR3 loop is CATSTPGGGDTQYF. In DNA, the CDR3 is TGTGCCACCAGCACCCCGGGGGGTGGAGATACGCAGTATTTT.

The rearrangement joins TRBV9 to TRBJ1-4; TRBD1 agrees at 9 bases. The CDR3 has 15 residues. Trimming removed 0 bases from V and 8 bases from J; junction bases left unmatched: 5. Germline-derived CDR1 and CDR2 are SGDLS and YYNGEE. The CDR3 spells CASSVGTGVNEKLFF. In DNA form, the CDR3 reads TGTGCCAGCAGCGTAGGGACAGGGGTTAACGAAAAACTGTTTTTT.

The V call is TRBV18, the J call TRBJ2-7; TRBD1 agrees at 11 bases. The germline V gene has CDR1 KGHSH and CDR2 LQKENI. This CDR3 is 13 amino acids long. V was clipped by 6 bases and J by 6 bases; unmatched bases: 4. Written as DNA, the CDR3 is TGTGCCAGCTCCAAGGACAGGGGGCGCGAGCAGTACTTC. It is translated as CASSKDRGREQYF. The entire variable domain, with the rest obtained from reference TRBV18 and TRBJ2-7, is as follows: NAGVMQNPRHLVRRRGQEARLRCSPMKGHSHVYWYRQLPEEGLKFMVYLQKENIIDESGMPKERFSAEFPKEGPSILRIQQVVRGDSAAYFCASSKDRGREQYFGPGTRLTVT.

In this sample, this clone turned up once. This chain connects TRBV13 to TRBJ2-1, with a tentative D call TRBD1 (6 bases). The CDR3 runs 17 residues. Deletions cut 5 bases from V and 2 bases from J, with 19 bases between. Per the germline V gene, CDR1 is PRHDT and CDR2 is FYEKMQ (reference sequence). Here the CDR3 reads CASSQRVPQGPYNEQFF. The CDR3 DNA sequence: TGTGCCAGCAGCCAGAGGGTCCCGCAGGGGCCCTACAATGAGCAGTTCTTC.

The gene calls are TRBV5-1 and TRBJ1-5, with D unclear. Germline V lookup: CDR1 SGHRS, CDR2 YFSETQ. With 4 bases removed from V and 5 bases from J, the gap between germline ends came to 16 bases. The CDR3 runs 15 residues. The CDR3, as DNA: TGCGCCAGCAGCATGGGCCCGGGAATAGATCAGCCCCAGCATTTT. Amino acids: CASSMGPGIDQPQHF.

This clone was detected once. The chain couples TRBV7-9 to TRBJ2-1; 8 positions match TRBD2. CDR1 and CDR2 from the germline V gene are SEHNR and FQNEAQ (reference sequence). The CDR3 loop spans 16 amino acids. Losses at the gene ends were 5 bases for V and 3 bases for J; bases not matched to a gene: 9. This CDR3 reads CASSPTSGLSYNEQFF. The CDR3 nucleotides read TGTGCCAGCAGCCCCACTAGCGGACTAAGCTACAATGAGCAGTTCTTC.

J is TRBJ1-2 and V is TRBV6-5; TRBD1 is a possible D gene (6 bases). The length of the CDR3 is 14 residues. V lost 7 bases and J 3 bases, leaving 15 bases between the germline ends. CDR1 and CDR2 from the germline V gene are MNHEY and SVGAGI. CDR3 sequence reads: CASTEVGGHYGYTF. CDR3 in DNA: TGTGCCAGCACCGAAGTAGGGGGACACTATGGCTACACCTTC.

The chain combines TRBV19 with TRBJ2-3; 8 nucleotides align to TRBD2. The CDR3 totals 16 residues. Unmatched junction bases numbered 10, after V lost 3 bases and J lost 5 bases. Germline V CDR1 and CDR2: LNHDA, SQIVND (reference sequence). CDR3 coding DNA: TGTGCCAGTAGTATGGAGACTAGCGTATATGGAGATACGCAGTATTTT. It specifies CASSMETSVYGDTQYF.

Points on this clone: Other DNA sequences in the same sample also yield this CDR3. CDR3 region: CASSLGTGGNQPQHF. In nucleotides, the CDR3 is TGTGCCAGCAGCCTCGGGACAGGGGGCAATCAGCCCCAGCATTTT. The rearrangement joins TRBV28 to TRBJ1-5, with 10 bases aligning to TRBD1. The germline gives CDR1 MDHEN, CDR2 SYDVKM. Losses at the gene ends were 6 bases for V and 2 bases for J; bases not matched to a gene: 4. The CDR3 length is 15 residues.

This sequence joins TRBV9 and TRBJ2-2; 7 bases fit TRBD1. The V gene end was trimmed by 1 base and the J gene end by 7 bases; junction bases not matched to a gene: 4. CDR1 is SGDLS and CDR2 is YYNGEE in the germline V gene. The length of the CDR3 is 14 residues. Here the CDR3 reads CASSVTGAVGELFF. CDR3 bases: TGTGCCAGCAGCGTAACAGGGGCGGTCGGGGAGCTGTTTTTT. Complete variable domain (other parts from reference TRBV9 and TRBJ2-2): DSGVTQTPKHLITATGQRVTLRCSPRSGDLSVYWYQQSLDQGLQFLIQYYNGEERAKGNILERFSAQQFPDLHSELNLSSLELGDSALYFCASSVTGAVGELFFGEGSRLTVL.

The J gene is TRBJ2-1, the V gene TRBV6-5; 9 bases agree with TRBD1. The CDR3 is 13 residues long. J lost 4 bases, V lost 8 bases, and 3 bases had no gene match. Germline lookup yields CDR1 MNHEY and CDR2 SVGAGI. In DNA form, the CDR3 reads TGTGCCAGCGGGACAGGGACTTACAATGAGCAGTTCTTC. Its translation: CASGTGTYNEQFF.

This rearrangement joins TRBV27 to TRBJ1-1; no reliable D call. CDR1 is MNHEY and CDR2 is SMNVEV in the germline V gene (reference sequence). Trimming took off 5 bases at V and 7 bases at J, with 14 bases between the two ends. The CDR3 loop spans 13 amino acids. The CDR3 nucleotides read TGTGCCAGCAGTCCTAGCTGGCGGGTTGAAGCTTTCTTT. Translating gives CASSPSWRVEAFF.

This chain uses TRBV10-3 with TRBJ1-1; 11 bases fit TRBD1. This CDR3 is 16 amino acids long. The junction had 11 bases not matched to a gene; V was cut back by 6 bases and J by 5 bases. Germline V gene lookup returns CDR1 ENHRY and CDR2 SYGVKD. CDR3 DNA sequence: TGTGCCATCAGGGACCGGGACAGGGGGTTTCAGACTGAAGCTTTCTTT. This sequence encodes CAIRDRDRGFQTEAFF.

V and J are TRBV2 and TRBJ1-5; D remains ambiguous. Germline V lookup: CDR1 SNHLY, CDR2 FYNNEI. V lost 7 bases, J lost 5 bases, and 9 bases lay in between. The CDR3 contains 12 residues. CDR3 protein: CASKAGDQPQHF. CDR3 nucleotides: TGTGCCAGCAAGGCAGGTGATCAGCCCCAGCATTTT.

The rearrangement joins TRBV28 to TRBJ2-5; D may be TRBD2 (6 bases). The length of the CDR3 is 13 residues. Per germline, CDR1 MDHEN and CDR2 SYDVKM. V lost 2 bases to trimming and J lost 3 bases, with 7 bases between them. The CDR3 region is CASSLGGKETQYF. For the CDR3, the DNA is TGTGCCAGCAGTTTAGGGGGGAAAGAGACCCAGTACTTC.

The chain carries TRBV10-3 and TRBJ2-5; D gene uncertain. V was shortened by 0 bases and J by 4 bases, with 6 bases between the two germline ends. This CDR3 has 13 residues. Germline V gene data show CDR1 as ENHRY and CDR2 as SYGVKD. CDR3 nucleotides: TGTGCCATCAGTGAGTCGAGGAGAGAGACCCAGTACTTC. It yields the protein CAISESRRETQYF.

The V call is TRBV19, the J call TRBJ2-1, with D possibly being TRBD2 (6 bases). V was shortened by 4 bases and J by 8 bases, with 12 bases between the two germline ends. Germline V gene sequence: CDR1 LNHDA, CDR2 SQIVND (reference sequence). This CDR3 contains 13 residues. The CDR3 coding sequence is TGTGCCAGTAGTACGATGGGGGGTCATGAGCAGTTCTTC. Protein product: CASSTMGGHEQFF.

This clone was detected a few times. The chain combines TRBV4-1 with TRBJ2-7, with D possibly matching TRBD1 (5 bases). Trimming left V 4 bases short and J 2 bases short, with 15 bases between. Germline CDR1 MGHRA, CDR2 YSYEKL. The CDR3 has 15 residues. The CDR3 is CASSREQEPAYEQYF. For the CDR3, the DNA is TGCGCCAGCAGCCGGGAACAGGAGCCTGCCTACGAGCAGTACTTC.

The chain carries TRBV5-1 and TRBJ2-3; possible D gene TRBD2, 5 bases. In germline, CDR1 is SGHRS, CDR2 YFSETQ. V lost 5 bases and J lost 3, with 10 bases in between. The CDR3 contains 13 residues. Here the CDR3 DNA reads TGCGCCAGCAGAGGTTCGGGGACAGATACGCAGTATTTT. Amino acids: CASRGSGTDTQYF.

The sample holds one count of this clone. The rearrangement joins TRBV18 to TRBJ1-5, with TRBD1 as a possible D gene (5 bases). The CDR3 is 12 amino acids. The V gene's germline CDR1 is KGHSH and CDR2 LQKENI. V was shortened by 0 bases and J by 9 bases, with 6 bases between the two germline ends. The CDR3 loop is CASSPPGGPQHF. The CDR3 region has the DNA TGTGCCAGCTCACCACCGGGGGGGCCCCAGCATTTT.

In DNA form, the CDR3 reads TGTGCCAGCAGCCTCGGGGTCTACGAGCAGTACTTC. Translating gives CASSLGVYEQYF. The V and J genes are TRBV16 and TRBJ2-7; weak D call: TRBD2 (5 bases). The V gene lost 4 bases and the J gene lost 3 bases, with 7 bases spanning the gap. CDR1 is KGHSY and CDR2 is FQNENV in the germline V gene. The CDR3 runs to 12 residues.

V and J are TRBV7-2 and TRBJ2-7, with 9 nucleotides matching TRBD2. This CDR3 is built from 14 residues. With 4 bases clipped from V and 0 bases from J, the junction kept 1 base outside the gene matches. CDR1 is SGHTA, CDR2 FQGNSA, per germline. The CDR3 loop is CASSSTSGSYEQYF. The CDR3 region has the DNA TGTGCCAGCAGCTCGACTAGCGGCTCCTACGAGCAGTACTTC.

The chain joins TRBV10-3 to TRBJ2-7; 9 bases map to TRBD1. After removal of 1 base from V and 0 bases from J, the junction contained 4 bases not matched to a gene. From germline, CDR1 is ENHRY and CDR2 SYGVKD. CDR3 size: 16 residues. DNA for the CDR3: TGTGCCATCAGTGAGTGGATGACAGGGGGCTCCTACGAGCAGTACTTC. It encodes CAISEWMTGGSYEQYF.

The V and J genes are TRBV6-1 and TRBJ2-3; 11 bases agree with TRBD1. This CDR3 has 15 residues. From germline, CDR1 is MNHNS and CDR2 SASEGT. V dropped 2 bases and J dropped 5; count of bases not matched to a gene: 3. The CDR3 protein is CASSERTGGIDTQYF. The CDR3 bases are TGTGCCAGCAGTGAAAGGACAGGGGGCATAGATACGCAGTATTTT.